Listed below are T cell receptor beta chains from one sample, sequenced in a study of a mutant IDH1 vaccine in newly diagnosed glioma. What these receptors recognize is not known. Here immunoSEQ multiplex PCR was the method, and the copy in TCRdb shows in-frame clones only, minus some. The sample records tens of thousands of clones, over 75% being singletons. The sample was PBMCs, taken from a glioma patient whose treatment included an IDH1 peptide vaccine. These receptors were collected from a man between 35 and 55 years old with glioma. Both conserved end residues are part of each CDR3.

j_call v_call cdr3_aa
TRBJ2-7 TRBV10-2 CASSESQWTSGTYEQYF
TRBJ2-3 TRBV6-4 CASSPGLSTDTQYF
TRBJ1-5 TRBV2 CASSETLDQPQHF
TRBJ2-6 TRBV19 CASSPAGVSGANVLTF
TRBJ2-2 TRBV4-1 CASRKRDRGHGGELFF
TRBJ1-3 TRBV4-3 CASSQETAGNTIYF
TRBJ2-1 TRBV5-4 CASSSVGGDEQFF
TRBJ1-5 TRBV28 CASRTGGMSNQPQHF
TRBJ1-6 TRBV7-2 CASSLAITGTVNSPLHF
TRBJ1-2 TRBV6-1 CASSEAPPNGYTF
TRBJ2-5 TRBV2 CASSERGGQVTQYF
TRBJ1-6 TRBV5-6 CASSYTGGSPLHF
TRBJ2-1 TRBV14 CASSQVPGSVEQFF
TRBJ2-2 TRBV18 CASSLVQGNTGELFF
TRBJ2-1 TRBV19 CASSIDSLGGEQFF
TRBJ1-5 TRBV5-6 CASSFTGNNQPQHF
TRBJ1-2 TRBV5-6 CASSLQGSYGYTF
TRBJ1-1 TRBV18 CASSPVQAPNTEAFF
TRBJ1-2 TRBV27 CASSRDNLRGYTF
TRBJ2-1 TRBV9 CASSTSVGGNEQFF
TRBJ2-5 TRBV6-1 CASSEPDRVWSETQYF
TRBJ1-1 TRBV7-2 CASSINPEDTEAFF
TRBJ1-1 TRBV28 CASKRDGGSTEAFF
TRBJ2-7 TRBV7-2 CASSARQGAQGGVSYEQYF
TRBJ2-3 TRBV11-3 CASSWGLAGATDTQYF
TRBJ1-1 TRBV4-3 CASSQVRRGPNTEAFF
TRBJ1-5 TRBV25-1 CASSTTGGNQPQHF
TRBJ1-4 TRBV10-3 CAISETPGEKLFF
TRBJ2-3 TRBV28 CASSTGPLRTSGLDTQYF
TRBJ1-5 TRBV10-3 CAISESGGYGNQPQHF
TRBJ1-2 TRBV29-1 CSVEGSLNYGYTF
TRBJ1-3 TRBV5-6 CASSSRQGFAGNTIYF
TRBJ1-5 TRBV6-1 CASSEGGGGRQPQHF
TRBJ2-7 TRBV11-2 CASSLENFSYEQYF